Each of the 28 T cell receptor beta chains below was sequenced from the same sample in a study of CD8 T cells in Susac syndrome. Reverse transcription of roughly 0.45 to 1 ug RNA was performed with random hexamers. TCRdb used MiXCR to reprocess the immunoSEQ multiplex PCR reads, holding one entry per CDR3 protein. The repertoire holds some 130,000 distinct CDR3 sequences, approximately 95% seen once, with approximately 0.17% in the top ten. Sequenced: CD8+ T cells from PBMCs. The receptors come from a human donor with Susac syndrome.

CDR3 DNA: TGTGCCAGCAGCTTTACAGGCCTCCCAAGGGGCTACACCTTC. Its translation is CASSFTGLPRGYTF. This rearrangement joins TRBV5-6 to TRBJ1-2; tentative D call: TRBD1 (5 bases). Germline lookup yields CDR1 SGHDT and CDR2 YYEEEE. Trimming took off 2 bases at V and 8 bases at J, with 16 bases between the two ends. The CDR3 is 14 residues long.

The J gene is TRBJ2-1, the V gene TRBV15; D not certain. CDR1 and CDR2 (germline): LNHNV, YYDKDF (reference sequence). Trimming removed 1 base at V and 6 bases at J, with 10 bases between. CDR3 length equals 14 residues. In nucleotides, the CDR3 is TGTGCCACCAGCAGAGGTCCCGGCCCCAATGAGCAGTTCTTC. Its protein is CATSRGPGPNEQFF.

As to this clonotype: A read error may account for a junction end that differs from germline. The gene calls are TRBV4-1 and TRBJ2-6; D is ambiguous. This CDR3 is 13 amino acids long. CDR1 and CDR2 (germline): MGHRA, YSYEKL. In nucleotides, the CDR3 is TGCGCCAGCAGTCAAGCTGGGGCCAACGTCCTGACTTTC. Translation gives CASSQAGANVLTF.

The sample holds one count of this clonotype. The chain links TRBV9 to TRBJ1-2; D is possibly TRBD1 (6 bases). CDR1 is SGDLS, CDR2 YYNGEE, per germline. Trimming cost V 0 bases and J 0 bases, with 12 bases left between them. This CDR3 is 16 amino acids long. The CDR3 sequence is CASSVDPQGTNYGYTF. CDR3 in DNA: TGTGCCAGCAGCGTAGACCCCCAGGGGACTAACTATGGCTACACCTTC.

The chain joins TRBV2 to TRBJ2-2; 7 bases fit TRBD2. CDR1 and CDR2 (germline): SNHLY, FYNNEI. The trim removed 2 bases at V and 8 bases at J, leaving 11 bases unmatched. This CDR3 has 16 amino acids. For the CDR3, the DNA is TGTGCCAGCAGTGAAATGGGACGGGAGGAACTGGGGGAGCTGTTTTTT. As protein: CASSEMGREELGELFF.

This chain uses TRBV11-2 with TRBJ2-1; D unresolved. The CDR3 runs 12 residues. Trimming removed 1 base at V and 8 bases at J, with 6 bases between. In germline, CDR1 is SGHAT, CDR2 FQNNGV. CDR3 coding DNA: TGTGCCAGCAGCTTAGCCCCGGATGAGCAGTTCTTC. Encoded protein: CASSLAPDEQFF. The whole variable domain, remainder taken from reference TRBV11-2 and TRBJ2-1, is EAGVAQSPRYKIIEKRQSVAFWCNPISGHATLYWYQQILGQGPKLLIQFQNNGVVDDSQLPKDRFSAERLKGVDSTLKIQPAKLEDSAVYLCASSLAPDEQFFGPGTRLTVL.

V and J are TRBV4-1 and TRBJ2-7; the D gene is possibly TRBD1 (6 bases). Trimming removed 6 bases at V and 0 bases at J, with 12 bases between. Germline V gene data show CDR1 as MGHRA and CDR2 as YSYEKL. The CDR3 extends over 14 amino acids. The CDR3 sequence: CASSRQDSSYEQYF. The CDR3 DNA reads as TGCGCCAGCAGTCGACAGGATTCCTCCTACGAGCAGTACTTC.

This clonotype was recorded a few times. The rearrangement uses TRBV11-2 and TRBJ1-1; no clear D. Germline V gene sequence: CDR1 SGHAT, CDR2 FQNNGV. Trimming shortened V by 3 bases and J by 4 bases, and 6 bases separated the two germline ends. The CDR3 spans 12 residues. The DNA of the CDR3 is TGTGCCAGCAGCTTTTCGGGCACTGAAGCTTTCTTT. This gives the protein CASSFSGTEAFF.

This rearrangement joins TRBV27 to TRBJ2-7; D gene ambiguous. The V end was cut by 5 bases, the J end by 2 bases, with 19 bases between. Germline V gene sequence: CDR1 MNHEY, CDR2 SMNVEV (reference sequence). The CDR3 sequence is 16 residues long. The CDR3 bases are TGTGCCAGCAGTCACCACCACGCAGGTGAGACCTACGAGCAGTACTTC. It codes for CASSHHHAGETYEQYF.

CDR3 sequence: CASSFITGGTYEQYF. The CDR3, as DNA: TGTGCCAGCAGCTTTATTACAGGGGGCACCTACGAGCAGTACTTC. The J gene is TRBJ2-7, the V gene TRBV13; 9 bases are a match to TRBD1. CDR1 is PRHDT, CDR2 FYEKMQ, per germline (reference sequence). Trimming removed 3 bases from V and 2 bases from J; junction bases left unmatched: 5. CDR3 length: 15 amino acids.

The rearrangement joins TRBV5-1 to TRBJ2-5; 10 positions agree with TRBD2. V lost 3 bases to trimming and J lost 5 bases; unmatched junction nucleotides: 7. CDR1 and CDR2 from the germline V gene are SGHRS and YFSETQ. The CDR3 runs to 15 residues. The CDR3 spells CASSSLAGGWETQYF. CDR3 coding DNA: TGCGCCAGCAGCTCCTTAGCGGGAGGTTGGGAGACCCAGTACTTC.

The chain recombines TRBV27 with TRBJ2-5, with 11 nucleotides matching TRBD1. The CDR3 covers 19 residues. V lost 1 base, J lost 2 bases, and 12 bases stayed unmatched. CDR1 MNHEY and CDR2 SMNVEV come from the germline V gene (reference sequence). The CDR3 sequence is CASSLYWTGGLMAQETQYF. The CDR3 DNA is TGTGCCAGCAGTTTATACTGGACAGGGGGCTTGATGGCGCAAGAGACCCAGTACTTC.

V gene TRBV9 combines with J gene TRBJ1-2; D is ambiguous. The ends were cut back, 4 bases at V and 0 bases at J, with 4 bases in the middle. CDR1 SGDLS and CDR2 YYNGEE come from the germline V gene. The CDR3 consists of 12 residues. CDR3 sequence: CASSQTNYGYTF. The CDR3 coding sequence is TGTGCCAGCAGCCAGACTAACTATGGCTACACCTTC.

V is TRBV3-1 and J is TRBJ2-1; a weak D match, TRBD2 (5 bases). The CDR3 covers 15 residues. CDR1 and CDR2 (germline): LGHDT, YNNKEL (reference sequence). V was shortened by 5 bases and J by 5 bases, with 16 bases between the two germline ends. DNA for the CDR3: TGTGCCAGCAGCGAATCTAGCCCGCCCAACAATGAGCAGTTCTTC. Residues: CASSESSPPNNEQFF.

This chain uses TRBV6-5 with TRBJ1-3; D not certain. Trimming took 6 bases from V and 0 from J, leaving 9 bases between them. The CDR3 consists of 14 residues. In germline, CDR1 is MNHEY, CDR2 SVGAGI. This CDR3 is CASRTIYSGNTIYF. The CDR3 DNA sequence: TGTGCCAGCAGGACGATTTACTCTGGAAACACCATATATTTT.

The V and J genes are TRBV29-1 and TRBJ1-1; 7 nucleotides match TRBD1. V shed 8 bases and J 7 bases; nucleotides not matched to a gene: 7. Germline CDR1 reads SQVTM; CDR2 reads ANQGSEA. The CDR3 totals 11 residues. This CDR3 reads CSQLTGVEAFF. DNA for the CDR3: TGCAGCCAACTTACAGGGGTTGAAGCTTTCTTT.

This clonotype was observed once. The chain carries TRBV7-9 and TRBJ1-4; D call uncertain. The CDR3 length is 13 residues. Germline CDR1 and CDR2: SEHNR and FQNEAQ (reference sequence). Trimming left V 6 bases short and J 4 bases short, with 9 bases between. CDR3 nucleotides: TGTGCCAGCAGACCGACTAATAATGAAAAACTGTTTTTT. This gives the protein CASRPTNNEKLFF.

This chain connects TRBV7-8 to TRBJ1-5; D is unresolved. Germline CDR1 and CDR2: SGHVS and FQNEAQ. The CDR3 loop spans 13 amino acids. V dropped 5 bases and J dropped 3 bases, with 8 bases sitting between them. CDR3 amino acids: CASSHTDNQPQHF. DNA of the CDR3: TGTGCCAGCAGCCATACAGACAATCAGCCCCAGCATTTT.

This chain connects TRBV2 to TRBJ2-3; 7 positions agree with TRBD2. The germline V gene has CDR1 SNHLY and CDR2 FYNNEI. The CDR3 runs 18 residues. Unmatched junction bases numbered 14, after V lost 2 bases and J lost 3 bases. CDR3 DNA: TGTGCCAGCAGTGAAAGACGGGGAGGGCCGGTCGCGACAGATACGCAGTATTTT. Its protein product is CASSERRGGPVATDTQYF.

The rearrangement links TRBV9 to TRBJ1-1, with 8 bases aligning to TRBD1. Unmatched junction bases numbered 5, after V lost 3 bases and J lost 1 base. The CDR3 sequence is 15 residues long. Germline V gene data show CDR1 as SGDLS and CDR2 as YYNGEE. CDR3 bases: TGTGCCAGCAGCGGACTGGGACAGGCGAACACTGAAGCTTTCTTT. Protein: CASSGLGQANTEAFF.

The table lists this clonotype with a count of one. This CDR3 is CASSNGQFNEKLFF. The CDR3 nucleotides read TGCGCCAGCAGCAACGGACAGTTCAATGAAAAACTGTTTTTT. The chain links TRBV4-1 to TRBJ1-4, with D perhaps TRBD1 (6 bases). Trimming left V 5 bases short and J 5 bases short, with 12 bases between. This CDR3 has 14 residues. Germline values: CDR1 MGHRA, CDR2 YSYEKL.

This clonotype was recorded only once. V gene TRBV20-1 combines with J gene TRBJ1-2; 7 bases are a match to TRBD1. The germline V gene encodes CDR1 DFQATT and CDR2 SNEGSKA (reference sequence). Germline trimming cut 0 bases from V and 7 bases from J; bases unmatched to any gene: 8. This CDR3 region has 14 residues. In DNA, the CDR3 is TGCAGTGCTAGAGAGAAGGACAGGCTGGGTGGCTACACCTTC. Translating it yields CSAREKDRLGGYTF.

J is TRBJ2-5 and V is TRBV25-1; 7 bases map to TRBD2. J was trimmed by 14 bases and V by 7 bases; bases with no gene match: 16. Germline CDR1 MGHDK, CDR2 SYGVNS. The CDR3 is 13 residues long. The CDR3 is CASTPGGAGLLYF. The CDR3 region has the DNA TGTGCCAGCACCCCGGGCGGTGCGGGACTATTATACTTC.

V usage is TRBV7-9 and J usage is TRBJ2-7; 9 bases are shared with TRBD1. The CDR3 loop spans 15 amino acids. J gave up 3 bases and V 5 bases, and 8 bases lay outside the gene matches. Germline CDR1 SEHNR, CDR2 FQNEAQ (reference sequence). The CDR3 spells CASSAPGTGLYEQYF. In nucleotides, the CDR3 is TGTGCCAGCAGCGCCCCAGGGACAGGGCTCTACGAGCAGTACTTC.

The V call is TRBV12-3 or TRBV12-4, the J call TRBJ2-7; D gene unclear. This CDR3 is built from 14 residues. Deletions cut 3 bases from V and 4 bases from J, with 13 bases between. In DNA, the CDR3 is TGTGCCAGCAGTTTCGCCCGCTCCCAATACGAGCAGTACTTC. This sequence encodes CASSFARSQYEQYF.

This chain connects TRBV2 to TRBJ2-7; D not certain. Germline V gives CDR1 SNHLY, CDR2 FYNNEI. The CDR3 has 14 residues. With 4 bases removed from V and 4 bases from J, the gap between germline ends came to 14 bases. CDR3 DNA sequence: TGTGCCAGCAGTGCCGCCCCGGTGGGGTACGAGCAGTACTTC. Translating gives CASSAAPVGYEQYF.

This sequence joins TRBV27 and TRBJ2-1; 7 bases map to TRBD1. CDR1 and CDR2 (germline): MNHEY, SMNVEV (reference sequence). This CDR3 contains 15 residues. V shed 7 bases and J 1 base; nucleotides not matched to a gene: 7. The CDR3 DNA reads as TGTGCCAGCATGGAACAGGGGTGGTCCTACAATGAGCAGTTCTTC. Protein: CASMEQGWSYNEQFF.

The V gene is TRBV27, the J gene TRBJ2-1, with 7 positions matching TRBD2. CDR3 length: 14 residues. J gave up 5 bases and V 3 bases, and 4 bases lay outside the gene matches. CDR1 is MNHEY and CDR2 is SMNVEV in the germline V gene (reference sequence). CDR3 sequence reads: CASSFGLVDNEQFF. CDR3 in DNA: TGTGCCAGCAGTTTCGGACTAGTGGACAATGAGCAGTTCTTC.